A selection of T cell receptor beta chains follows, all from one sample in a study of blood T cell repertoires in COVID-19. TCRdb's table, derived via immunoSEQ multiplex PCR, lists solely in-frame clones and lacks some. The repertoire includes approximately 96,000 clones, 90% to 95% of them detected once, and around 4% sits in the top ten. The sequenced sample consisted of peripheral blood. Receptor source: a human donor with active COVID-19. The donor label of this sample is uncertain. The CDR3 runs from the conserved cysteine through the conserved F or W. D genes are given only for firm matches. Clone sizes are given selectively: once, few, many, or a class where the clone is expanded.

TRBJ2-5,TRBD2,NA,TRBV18,CASSTGAGLAVQETQYF,TGTGCCAGCTCAACCGGGGCGGGACTAGCGGTCCAAGAGACCCAGTACTTC
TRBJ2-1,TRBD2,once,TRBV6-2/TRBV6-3,CASSPGLAGERDEQFF,TGTGCCAGCAGCCCCGGACTAGCGGGAGAACGAGATGAGCAGTTCTTC
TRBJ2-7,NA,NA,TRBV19,CASSTGLFEQYF,TGTGCCAGTAGTACCGGACTGTTCGAGCAGTACTTC
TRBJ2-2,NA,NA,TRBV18,CASSQLNTGELFF,TGTGCCAGCTCACAACTTAACACCGGGGAGCTGTTTTTT
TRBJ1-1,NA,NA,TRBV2,CASIRSAGAMNTEAFF,TGTGCCAGCATCAGGTCGGCAGGGGCTATGAACACTGAAGCTTTCTTT
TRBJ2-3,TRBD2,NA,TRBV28,CASSLGSGRAFSRDTQYF,TGTGCCAGCAGTTTAGGGAGCGGGAGGGCCTTCTCGAGAGATACGCAGTATTTT
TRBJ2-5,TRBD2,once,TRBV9,CASGGVAGHRETQYF,TGTGCCAGCGGTGGAGTAGCGGGCCATCGGGAGACCCAGTACTTC
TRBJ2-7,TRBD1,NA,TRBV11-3,CASSLVFGTGPDEQYF,TGTGCCAGCAGCTTAGTGTTTGGGACAGGGCCAGACGAGCAGTACTTC
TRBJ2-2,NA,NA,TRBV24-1,CATSDSRLSGELFF,TGTGCCACCAGTGATTCCAGGTTATCCGGGGAGCTGTTTTTT
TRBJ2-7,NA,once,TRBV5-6,CASSGDISYEQYF,TGTGCCAGCAGCGGGGACATCTCCTACGAGCAGTACTTC
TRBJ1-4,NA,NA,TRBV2,CASSVSGSREKLFF,TGTGCCAGCAGTGTCTCGGGGTCAAGGGAAAAACTGTTTTTT
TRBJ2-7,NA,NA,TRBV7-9,CASSLPAAYEQYF,TGTGCCAGCAGCTTACCAGCGGCCTACGAGCAGTACTTC
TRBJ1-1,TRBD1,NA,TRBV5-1,CASSRQGDTEAFF,TGCGCCAGCAGCCGGCAGGGGGACACTGAAGCTTTCTTT
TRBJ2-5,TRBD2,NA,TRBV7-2,CASSPGLAGAGETQYF,TGTGCCAGCAGCCCTGGACTAGCGGGGGCGGGGGAGACCCAGTACTTC
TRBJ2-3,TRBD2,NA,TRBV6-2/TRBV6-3,CASTPGGLYTDTQYF,TGTGCCAGCACCCCGGGAGGACTATACACAGATACGCAGTATTTT
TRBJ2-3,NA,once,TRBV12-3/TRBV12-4,CASRVAGADTQYF,TGTGCCAGCAGGGTCGCAGGCGCAGATACGCAGTATTTT
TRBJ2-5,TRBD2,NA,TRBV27,CASSYSGRVETQYF,TGTGCCAGCAGTTATAGCGGGAGGGTAGAGACCCAGTACTTC
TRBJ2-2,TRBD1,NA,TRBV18,CASSPPRTGGTGELFF,TGTGCCAGCTCACCACCGAGGACAGGGGGCACCGGGGAGCTGTTTTTT
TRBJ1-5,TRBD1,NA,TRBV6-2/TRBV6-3,CASSFQTGVSSQPQHF,TGTGCCAGCAGTTTTCAGACAGGGGTAAGCAGCCAGCCCCAGCATTTT
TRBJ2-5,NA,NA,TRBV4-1,CASSQLPTGDEETQYF,TGCGCCAGCAGCCAACTTCCTACAGGCGACGAAGAGACCCAGTACTTC
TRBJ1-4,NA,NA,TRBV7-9,CAIRGSLNEKLFF,TGTGCCATTCGAGGGAGTTTAAATGAAAAACTGTTTTTT
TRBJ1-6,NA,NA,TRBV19,CASSIPQGRGNSPLHF,TGTGCCAGTAGTATCCCACAGGGTAGAGGTAATTCACCCCTCCACTTT
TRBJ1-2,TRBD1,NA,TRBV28,CATYPGQGQGYTF,TGTGCCACCTACCCGGGACAGGGTCAGGGCTACACCTTC
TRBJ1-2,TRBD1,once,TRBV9,CASSMYRGGYTF,TGTGCCAGCAGCATGTACAGGGGCGGCTACACCTTC
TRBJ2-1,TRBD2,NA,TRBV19,CASQTSGGFWDEQFF,TGTGCCAGCCAGACTAGCGGGGGTTTCTGGGATGAGCAGTTCTTC
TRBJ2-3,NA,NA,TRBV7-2,CASSFLGATSTDTQYF,TGTGCCAGCAGCTTCCTTGGCGCGACTAGCACAGATACGCAGTATTTT
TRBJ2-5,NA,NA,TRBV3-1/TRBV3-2,CASAGGAPETQYF,TGTGCCAGCGCCGGAGGGGCTCCGGAGACCCAGTACTTC
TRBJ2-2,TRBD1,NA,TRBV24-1,CATSGGQVLTGELFF,TGTGCCACCAGTGGGGGACAGGTCCTTACCGGGGAGCTGTTTTTT
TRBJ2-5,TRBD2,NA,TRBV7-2,CASSGAGGGETQYF,TGTGCCAGCAGCGGCGCTGGGGGAGGGGAGACCCAGTACTTC
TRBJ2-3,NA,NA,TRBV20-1,CSASQSGSTDTQYF,TGCAGTGCTAGTCAAAGCGGGAGCACAGATACGCAGTATTTT
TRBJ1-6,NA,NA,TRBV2,CASSGHPNSPLHF,TGTGCCAGCAGTGGGCACCCGAATTCACCCCTCCACTTT
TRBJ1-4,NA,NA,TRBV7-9,CASSLAGGEKLFF,TGTGCCAGCAGCTTAGCGGGAGGTGAAAAACTGTTTTTT
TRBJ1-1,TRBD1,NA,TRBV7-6,CASTRGQGETEAFF,TGTGCCAGCACCCGGGGACAGGGGGAAACTGAAGCTTTCTTT
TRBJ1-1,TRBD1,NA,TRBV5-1,CASSPGQALGIEAFF,TGCGCCAGCAGCCCGGGACAGGCCTTGGGGATTGAAGCTTTCTTT
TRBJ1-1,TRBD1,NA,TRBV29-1,CSVEPWTGRNTEAFF,TGCAGCGTTGAACCCTGGACAGGGCGGAACACTGAAGCTTTCTTT
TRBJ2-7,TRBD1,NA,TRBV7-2,CASSLRTGGEQYF,TGTGCCAGCAGCTTACGCACAGGGGGCGAGCAGTACTTC
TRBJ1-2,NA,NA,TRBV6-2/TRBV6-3,CASSSRGGTGYTF,TGTGCCAGCAGTTCTAGAGGGGGAACTGGCTACACCTTC
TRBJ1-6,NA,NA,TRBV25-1,CASSPRRRGSLHF,TGTGCCAGCAGTCCCCGTAGGAGGGGTTCCCTCCACTTT
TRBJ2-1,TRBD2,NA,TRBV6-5,CASSYHGAGDNNEQFF,TGTGCCAGCAGTTACCACGGAGCGGGAGACAACAATGAGCAGTTCTTC
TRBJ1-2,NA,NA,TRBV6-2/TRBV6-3,CASSSGLNYGYTF,TGTGCCAGCAGCTCAGGACTTAACTATGGCTACACCTTC
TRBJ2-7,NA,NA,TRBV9,CASSVSPVQGTYEQYF,TGTGCCAGCAGCGTAAGTCCTGTACAGGGTACCTACGAGCAGTACTTC
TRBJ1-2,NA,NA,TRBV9,CASSGGTGTPNYGYTF,TGTGCCAGCAGCGGGGGAACCGGGACACCGAACTATGGCTACACCTTC
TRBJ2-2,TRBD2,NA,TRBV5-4,CASSPGTSGGANTGELFF,TGTGCCAGCAGTCCCGGGACTAGCGGGGGGGCGAACACCGGGGAGCTGTTTTTT
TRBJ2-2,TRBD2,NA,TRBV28,CASSFRGRAAGELFF,TGTGCCAGCAGTTTTCGCGGGAGGGCCGCCGGGGAGCTGTTTTTT
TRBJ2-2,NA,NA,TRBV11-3,CASSLGGHRTGELFF,TGTGCCAGCAGCTTAGGGGGACACCGAACCGGGGAGCTGTTTTTT